These 27 T cell receptor beta chains came from one sample sequenced in a study of blood T cell repertoires in COVID-19 (TCRdb year 2020). Library generation was performed with the immunoSEQ multiplex PCR assay. TCRdb mirrors the immuneACCESS table, restricted to in-frame sequences. Some clones are absent from its copies; in checked studies, under half trace to an unresolved V gene, and the reason for the others is unknown. The sample has about 140,000 clones on record, about 80% of them singletons. 3.5% to 4.5% of the sample goes to the ten largest clones. The material sequenced was peripheral blood. These receptors were taken from a woman between 55 and 75 years old with acute or convalescent COVID-19.

The chain uses TRBV19 and TRBJ2-7; possibly TRBD2 for D (6 bases). From germline, CDR1 is LNHDA and CDR2 SQIVND (reference sequence). The CDR3 length is 13 residues. Trimming pared 5 bases from V and 9 bases from J, leaving 17 bases between. CDR3 in amino acids: CASSAQMRGWQYF. In DNA, the CDR3 is TGTGCCAGTAGTGCCCAAATGCGGGGCTGGCAGTACTTC. Full variable domain (remainder filled in from reference TRBV19 and TRBJ2-7): DGGITQSPKYLFRKEGQNVTLSCEQNLNHDAMYWYRQDPGQGLRLIYYSQIVNDFQKGDIAEGYSVSREKKESFPLTVTSAQKNPTAFYLCASSAQMRGWQYFGPGTRLTVT.

V is TRBV6-2 or TRBV6-3 and J is TRBJ1-4; D unresolved. V was pared by 2 bases and J by 11 bases, with 18 bases between. CDR3 length: 15 residues. The V gene's germline CDR1 is MNHEY and CDR2 SVGEGT. The CDR3 DNA reads TGTGCCAGCAGTTACCCGGCGGCTGTGTTTGGGAAACTGTTTTTT. This codes for CASSYPAAVFGKLFF.

This chain connects TRBV27 to TRBJ2-7; the match to TRBD2 covers 9 bases. Looked up from germline, CDR1 is MNHEY and CDR2 is SMNVEV (reference sequence). CDR3 size: 15 residues. With V trimmed by 3 bases and J by 2 bases, 5 bases remained unmatched. CDR3 in DNA: TGTGCCAGCAGTTTGAGGAGCGGGAGGACCTACGAGCAGTACTTC. This gives the protein CASSLRSGRTYEQYF.

This clone was counted between two and nine times. The rearrangement joins TRBV7-9 to TRBJ2-1, with unresolved D. CDR1 and CDR2 (germline): SEHNR, FQNEAQ (reference sequence). The CDR3 has 16 amino acids. V shed 5 bases and J shed 10 bases, with 24 bases lying between them. CDR3 sequence (DNA): TGTGCCAGCAGCCCTAGACTCCTTGCACCCAACTCGGAGCAGTTCTTC. Its protein product is CASSPRLLAPNSEQFF.

The chain uses TRBV27 and TRBJ2-7, with D tentatively TRBD1 (6 bases). The CDR3 runs to 16 residues. V was pared by 2 bases and J by 1 base, with 15 bases between. From germline, CDR1 is MNHEY and CDR2 SMNVEV (reference sequence). CDR3 DNA: TGTGCCAGCAGTTTAATCGGGACATCAATTTCCTACGAGCAGTACTTC. Protein sequence: CASSLIGTSISYEQYF.

The V call is TRBV30, the J call TRBJ2-6; TRBD1 agrees at 7 bases. This CDR3 is built from 16 residues. The germline V gene encodes CDR1 GTSNPN and CDR2 SVGIG (reference sequence). The V and J ends lost 4 bases and 0 bases, in that order; junction bases with no gene match: 6. CDR3 sequence (DNA): TGTGCCTGGACACGGACAGGCATCTCTGGGGCCAACGTCCTGACTTTC. Its protein is CAWTRTGISGANVLTF.

This sequence joins TRBV18 and TRBJ1-2, with 8 positions matching TRBD1. The CDR3 has 12 residues. Germline-derived CDR1 and CDR2 are KGHSH and LQKENI. The trim removed 5 bases at V and 8 bases at J, leaving 4 bases unmatched. For the CDR3, the DNA is TGTGCCAGCTCAACGGACAGGGCCGGCTACACCTTC. This translates into CASSTDRAGYTF.

The V and J genes are TRBV20-1 and TRBJ2-1; a weak D match, TRBD2 (6 bases). Germline V gives CDR1 DFQATT, CDR2 SNEGSKA (reference sequence). V was cut by 2 bases and J by 16 bases, with 15 bases left in between. The CDR3 spans 11 residues. The CDR3 is CSARSRGSIFF. The CDR3 nucleotides read TGCAGTGCTAGATCACGGGGGAGTATCTTCTTC.

The chain couples TRBV3-1 (or the pseudogene TRBV3-2) to TRBJ2-1; 8 positions match TRBD2. Germline V gene lookup returns CDR1 LGHDT and CDR2 YNNKEL (reference sequence). The V gene end was trimmed by 0 bases and the J gene end by 4 bases; junction bases not matched to a gene: 5. CDR3 length: 16 residues. Here the CDR3 reads CASSQDRAGAYNEQFF. As DNA, the CDR3 is TGTGCCAGCAGCCAAGATCGAGCGGGAGCGTACAATGAGCAGTTCTTC.

This chain joins TRBV10-3 and TRBJ1-2; D might be TRBD1 (6 bases). V lost 5 bases and J 2 bases, leaving 12 bases between the germline ends. This CDR3 is 14 amino acids long. Germline V CDR1 and CDR2: ENHRY, SYGVKD. DNA of the CDR3: TGTGCCATCAGTTCTCGGACAGCCAACTATGGCTACACCTTC. This gives the protein CAISSRTANYGYTF.

The chain carries TRBV6-5 and TRBJ2-5, with D possibly matching TRBD2 (6 bases). Trimming took off 6 bases at V and 7 bases at J, with 21 bases between the two ends. The germline V gene has CDR1 MNHEY and CDR2 SVGAGI. This CDR3 is 15 amino acids long. The CDR3 region is CASSRLGSSKGTQYF. DNA of the CDR3: TGTGCCAGCAGCCGCCTCGGGAGCTCGAAGGGGACCCAGTACTTC.

V gene TRBV7-9 combines with J gene TRBJ2-5; 7 positions match TRBD1. The CDR3 has 16 residues. The ends lost 5 bases at V and 1 base at J; junction bases unmatched: 10. From germline, CDR1 is SEHNR and CDR2 FQNEAQ (reference sequence). The CDR3 loop is CASSQMDRMPQETQYF. The CDR3 DNA sequence: TGTGCCAGCAGCCAGATGGACAGGATGCCCCAAGAGACCCAGTACTTC.

The gene calls are TRBV29-1 and TRBJ1-4; D might be TRBD1 (6 bases). This CDR3 region has 13 residues. The V gene lost 3 bases and the J gene lost 8 bases, with 13 bases spanning the gap. The germline V gene has CDR1 SQVTM and CDR2 ANQGSEA. For the CDR3, the DNA is TGCAGCGTTGAGGACAGCGCTGGAGAAAAACTGTTTTTT. As protein: CSVEDSAGEKLFF.

The gene calls are TRBV12-3 or TRBV12-4 and TRBJ2-7; D is perhaps TRBD1 (6 bases). This CDR3 spans 13 amino acids. Trimming stripped 6 bases from V and 7 bases from J, with 16 bases between. The CDR3 reads CASSPTGREEQYF. In nucleotides, the CDR3 is TGTGCCAGCAGCCCCACAGGGCGCGAAGAGCAGTACTTC.

The genes are TRBV9 and TRBJ1-2; D is perhaps TRBD1 (5 bases). The CDR3 extends over 16 amino acids. V lost 10 bases and J lost 6, with 28 bases in between. From germline, CDR1 is SGDLS and CDR2 YYNGEE. The CDR3 here is CAGHQAYLNAMDGYTF. The CDR3 DNA is TGTGCCGGACACCAAGCATACCTCAACGCCATGGATGGCTACACCTTC. Using reference TRBV9 and TRBJ1-2 for the parts outside the CDR3, the full variable domain is DSGVTQTPKHLITATGQRVTLRCSPRSGDLSVYWYQQSLDQGLQFLIQYYNGEERAKGNILERFSAQQFPDLHSELNLSSLELGDSALYFCAGHQAYLNAMDGYTFGSGTRLTVV.

The chain uses TRBV20-1 and TRBJ1-2; D is uncertain. Trimming shortened V by 6 bases and J by 4 bases, and 6 bases separated the two germline ends. CDR3 length equals 10 residues. Per germline, CDR1 DFQATT and CDR2 SNEGSKA (reference sequence). CDR3 in amino acids: CSAAGYGYTF. The CDR3 DNA reads TGCAGTGCAGCCGGCTATGGCTACACCTTC.

The chain uses TRBV24-1 and TRBJ2-3, with D possibly TRBD2 on 6 matching bases. The germline V and J ends were trimmed by 2 bases and 5 bases, with 7 bases remaining between them. Germline V gene lookup returns CDR1 KGHDR and CDR2 SFDVKD. The CDR3 spans 13 residues. The CDR3 DNA is TGTGCCACCAGTGATTGGAGGGGAGATACGCAGTATTTT. This codes for CATSDWRGDTQYF.

Only a few counts were recorded for this clone. The CDR3 coding sequence is TGTGCCTGGAGTAGGGGCAGCGAAGCTTTCTTT. Encoded protein: CAWSRGSEAFF. The chain has TRBV30 and TRBJ1-1; possibly TRBD1 for D (5 bases). From germline, CDR1 is GTSNPN and CDR2 SVGIG (reference sequence). V dropped 2 bases and J dropped 8 bases, with 9 bases sitting between them. This CDR3 spans 11 amino acids.

The rearrangement joins TRBV30 to TRBJ1-2, with 10 bases fitting TRBD1. The trim removed 0 bases at V and 7 bases at J, leaving 11 bases unmatched. CDR1 is GTSNPN and CDR2 is SVGIG in the germline V gene (reference sequence). This CDR3 is 16 amino acids long. The CDR3 DNA reads TGTGCCTGGAGTGTACTGAAAAGGGACAGGGGTAGTGGCTACACCTTC. Amino acid sequence: CAWSVLKRDRGSGYTF.

This clone is a singleton in its sample. This sequence joins TRBV6-5 and TRBJ2-7; a weak D match, TRBD2 (6 bases). Deletions cut 6 bases from V and 0 bases from J, with 15 bases between. This CDR3 has 15 residues. Germline CDR1 reads MNHEY; CDR2 reads SVGAGI. CDR3 DNA: TGTGCCAGCAGGGGTTTAGCGGAGAGCTCCTACGAGCAGTACTTC. Translating gives CASRGLAESSYEQYF.

The chain has TRBV4-3 and TRBJ1-1; 8 bases match TRBD1. Germline loops: CDR1 LGHNA, CDR2 YSLEER. With 2 bases clipped from V and 1 base from J, the junction kept 6 bases outside the gene matches. CDR3 length equals 16 residues. The CDR3 DNA reads as TGCGCCAGCAGCCAACAACCCGGGACAGGGAACACTGAAGCTTTCTTT. It is translated as CASSQQPGTGNTEAFF.

Only one count was recorded for this clone. The DNA for the CDR3 is TGTGCCAGCAGCCTAGGACAGGGGGTCAATCAGCCCCAGCATTTT. It specifies CASSLGQGVNQPQHF. This rearrangement joins TRBV5-6 to TRBJ1-5; 10 bases match TRBD1. Germline CDR1 SGHDT, CDR2 YYEEEE. V shed 4 bases, J shed 3 bases, and the junction held 4 bases outside the gene matches. The CDR3 spans 15 residues.

This chain's CDR3 is CASSGADSHANYGYTF. For the CDR3, the DNA is TGCGCCAGCAGCGGCGCGGACAGTCATGCTAACTATGGCTACACCTTC. The J gene is TRBJ1-2, the V gene TRBV5-1; the D gene is possibly TRBD1 (6 bases). CDR1 SGHRS and CDR2 YFSETQ come from the germline V gene. Trimming left V 4 bases short and J 0 bases short, with 16 bases between. The CDR3 runs to 16 residues.

In its sample, this clone was seen once. J is TRBJ2-1 and V is TRBV4-1; 13 nucleotides line up with TRBD2. V lost 2 bases, J lost 4 bases, and 2 bases stayed unmatched. This CDR3 is 16 amino acids long. Germline CDR1 and CDR2: MGHRA and YSYEKL. The CDR3 sequence is CASSQSGLAGYNEQFF. The CDR3 bases are TGCGCCAGCAGCCAATCGGGACTAGCGGGATACAATGAGCAGTTCTTC.

This chain links TRBV5-1 with TRBJ1-4, with TRBD1 matching over 9 bases. Germline CDR1 SGHRS, CDR2 YFSETQ. Trimming took 3 bases from V and 7 from J; bases not matched to a gene: 4. CDR3 length: 14 amino acids. CDR3 protein: CASSSGTGSEKLFF. The CDR3 coding sequence is TGCGCCAGCAGCTCCGGGACAGGGTCTGAAAAACTGTTTTTT.

The rearrangement links TRBV4-1 to TRBJ2-7, with TRBD2 identical over 12 bases. The CDR3 spans 15 residues. Germline V gives CDR1 MGHRA, CDR2 YSYEKL. V lost 2 bases to trimming and J lost 3 bases; unmatched junction nucleotides: 2. The CDR3 sequence is CASSQLLAGGYEQYF. The CDR3 DNA reads TGCGCCAGCAGCCAACTACTAGCGGGAGGCTACGAGCAGTACTTC.

The chain carries TRBV3-1 (or the pseudogene TRBV3-2) and TRBJ2-1; D call uncertain. Germline V lookup: CDR1 LGHDT, CDR2 YNNKEL (reference sequence). The germline V and J ends were trimmed by 1 base and 2 bases, with 6 bases remaining between them. The length of the CDR3 is 14 residues. Here the CDR3 DNA reads TGTGCCAGCAGCCAAGGTCCAGCCTACAATGAGCAGTTCTTC. Translating it yields CASSQGPAYNEQFF.